This T cell receptor beta chain appears in the sequencing data of a study of early T cells in non-severe SARS-CoV-2 infection. In the study overall: Unpaired chains resulted from sequencing bulk RNA of unsorted whole blood.

V gave up 4 bases and J gave up 2 bases; unmatched junction bases: 6. The CDR3 is made up of 17 amino acids. Germline CDR1 and CDR2: SGHRS and YFSETQ. Unique molecular identifiers were affixed to single, distinct cDNA molecules. Via MiXCR, TCRdb re-called the 5' RACE reads, giving one row per CDR3 protein. Of 35,000 to 50,000 distinct CDR3 sequences listed, less than 30% are singletons. The TCR was taken from an adult who was a healthcare worker with PCR-confirmed SARS-CoV-2 infection or an uninfected control (not recorded which). The input for sequencing was whole blood, taken at baseline. The J gene is TRBJ2-3, the V gene TRBV5-1; 14 bases line up with TRBD2. CDR3 protein: CASSLKTSGGATDTQYF. In DNA form, the CDR3 reads TGCGCCAGCAGCCTTAAGACTAGCGGGGGGGCCACAGATACGCAGTATTTT.